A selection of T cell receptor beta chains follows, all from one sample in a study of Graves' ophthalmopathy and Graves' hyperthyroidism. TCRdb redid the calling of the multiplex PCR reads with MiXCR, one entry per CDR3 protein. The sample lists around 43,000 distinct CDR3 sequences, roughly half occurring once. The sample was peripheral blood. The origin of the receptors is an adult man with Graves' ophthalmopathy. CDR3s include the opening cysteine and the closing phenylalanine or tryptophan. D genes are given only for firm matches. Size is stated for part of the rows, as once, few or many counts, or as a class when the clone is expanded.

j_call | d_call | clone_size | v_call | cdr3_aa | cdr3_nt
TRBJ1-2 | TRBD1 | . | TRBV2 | CASNSQGGTGGFYGYTF | TGTGCCAGCAACTCCCAAGGCGGGACAGGGGGATTCTATGGCTACACCTTC
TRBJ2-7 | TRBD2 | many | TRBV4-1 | CASSQDRLAGAYEQYF | TGCGCCAGCAGCCAAGATCGGTTAGCGGGCGCCTACGAGCAGTACTTC
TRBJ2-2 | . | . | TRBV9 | CASNWNGDTGELFF | TGTGCCAGCAATTGGAATGGGGACACCGGGGAGCTGTTTTTT
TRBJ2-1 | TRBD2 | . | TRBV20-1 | CSARDRLAGDVNEQFF | TGCAGTGCTAGAGATCGACTAGCGGGAGACGTGAATGAGCAGTTCTTC
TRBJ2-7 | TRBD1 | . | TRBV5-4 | CASSWMGQPYEQYF | TGTGCCAGCAGCTGGATGGGACAGCCCTACGAGCAGTACTTC
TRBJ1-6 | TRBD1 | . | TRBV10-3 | CASSPKGQHLLGSPPRF | TGTGCCAGCAGTCCGAAGGGACAGCACCTTCTGGGTTCACCCCCCCGCTTT
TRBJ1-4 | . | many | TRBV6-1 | CASSEGVTNEKLFF | TGTGCCAGCAGTGAAGGGGTAACTAATGAAAAACTGTTTTTT
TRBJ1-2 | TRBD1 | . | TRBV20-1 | CSATGTGENYGYTF | TGCAGTGCGACCGGGACAGGGGAAAACTATGGCTACACCTTC
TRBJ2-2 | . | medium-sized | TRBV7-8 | CASSPRVGELFF | TGTGCCAGCAGTCCAAGGGTCGGGGAGCTGTTTTTT
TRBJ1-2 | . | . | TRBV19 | CASSFTGTRGYTF | TGTGCCAGTAGTTTCACCGGGACGAGAGGCTACACCTTC
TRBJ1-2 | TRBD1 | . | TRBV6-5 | CASSRSGTGVPFVCGYTF | TGTGCCAGCAGTCGATCCGGGACAGGGGTCCCCTTCGTCTGTGGCTACACCTTC
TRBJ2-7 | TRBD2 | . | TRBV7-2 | CASNLVSNLAANSYERYF | TGTGCCAGCAACTTAGTATCCAATCTAGCGGCAAATTCCTACGAGCGGTACTTC
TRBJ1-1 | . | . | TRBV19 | CASTYRDKNTEAFF | TGTGCCAGTACATACCGGGACAAGAACACTGAAGCTTTCTTT
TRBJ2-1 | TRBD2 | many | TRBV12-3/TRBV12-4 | CASRGPGLAAFGEQFF | TGTGCCAGCAGAGGGCCGGGACTAGCGGCTTTCGGTGAGCAGTTCTTC
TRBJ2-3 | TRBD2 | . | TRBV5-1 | CASSFGLEADTQYF | TGCGCCAGCAGCTTCGGACTAGAAGCAGATACGCAGTATTTT
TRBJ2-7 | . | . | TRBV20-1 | CSATTYEQYF | TGCAGTGCTACCACTTACGAGCAGTACTTC
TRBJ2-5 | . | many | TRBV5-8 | CASSQKQGGETQYF | TGTGCCAGCAGTCAGAAACAGGGTGGAGAGACCCAGTACTTC
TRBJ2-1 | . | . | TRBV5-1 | CASSLETANEQFF | TGCGCCAGCAGCTTGGAAACAGCCAATGAGCAGTTCTTC
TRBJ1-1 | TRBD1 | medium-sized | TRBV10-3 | CAISRAGGSDTEAFF | TGTGCCATCAGTAGGGCAGGGGGAAGTGACACTGAAGCTTTCTTT
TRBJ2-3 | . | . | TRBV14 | CASGQAGPSTDTQYF | TGTGCCAGCGGCCAGGCGGGACCTAGCACAGATACGCAGTATTTT
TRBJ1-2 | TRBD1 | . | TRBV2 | CASSESQGASYGYTF | TGTGCCAGCAGTGAGTCACAGGGGGCAAGCTATGGCTACACCTTC
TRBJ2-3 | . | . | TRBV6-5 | CASSYSRVGAEDTQYF | TGTGCCAGCAGTTACTCGAGGGTAGGGGCCGAAGATACGCAGTATTTT
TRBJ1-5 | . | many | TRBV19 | CASSPRGGPQHF | TGTGCCAGTAGTCCCAGGGGTGGACCCCAGCATTTT
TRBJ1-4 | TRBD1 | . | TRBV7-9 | CASSLGQGYNEKLFF | TGTGCTAGCAGCCTGGGACAGGGCTATAATGAAAAACTGTTTTTT
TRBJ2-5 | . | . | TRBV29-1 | CSVDKGGQGETQYF | TGCAGCGTTGATAAGGGGGGACAAGGGGAGACCCAGTACTTC
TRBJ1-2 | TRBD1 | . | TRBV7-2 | CASSQTGDGYTF | TGTGCCAGCAGCCAGACAGGGGATGGCTACACCTTC
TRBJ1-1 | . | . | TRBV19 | CASSVGHGASTEAFF | TGTGCCAGTAGCGTCGGACATGGGGCTTCTACTGAAGCTTTCTTT
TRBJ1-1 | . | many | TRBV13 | CASVRPEEGTEAFF | TGTGCCAGCGTCCGGCCTGAAGAGGGCACTGAAGCTTTCTTT
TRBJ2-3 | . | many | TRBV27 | CASSLIGTDTQYF | TGTGCCAGCAGTTTAATCGGCACAGATACGCAGTATTTT
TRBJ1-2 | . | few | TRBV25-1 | CASSEYLRSGYTF | TGTGCCAGCAGTGAATATTTGAGGTCCGGCTACACCTTC
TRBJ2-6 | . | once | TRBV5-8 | CASSLAGPPGANVLTF | TGTGCCAGCAGCTTAGCAGGGCCCCCTGGGGCCAACGTCCTGACTTTC
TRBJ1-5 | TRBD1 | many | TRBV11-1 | CASSFNCQTGGYPYSNQPQHF | TGTGCCAGCAGCTTTAACTGTCAGACAGGGGGCTACCCCTATAGCAATCAGCCCCAGCATTTT
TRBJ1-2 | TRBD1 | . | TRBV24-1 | CATEPPGTGGGKRYTF | TGTGCCACTGAACCCCCTGGGACAGGGGGCGGGAAACGCTACACCTTC
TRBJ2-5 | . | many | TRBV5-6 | CASSATDSQETQYF | TGTGCCAGCAGCGCAACAGATAGCCAAGAGACCCAGTACTTC
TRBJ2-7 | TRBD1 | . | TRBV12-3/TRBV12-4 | CASSRPRGRVMYF | TGTGCCAGCAGTCGCCCCAGGGGGCGCGTAATGTACTTC
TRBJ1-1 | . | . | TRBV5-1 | CASSLSGRQHTEAFF | TGCGCCAGCAGCTTGTCTGGACGGCAGCACACTGAAGCTTTCTTT
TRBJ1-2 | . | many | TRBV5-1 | CASSLGVAGIYGYTF | TGCGCCAGCAGCTTGGGAGTGGCAGGGATCTATGGCTACACCTTC
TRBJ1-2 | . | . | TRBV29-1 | CSVEKDSSYTF | TGCAGCGTTGAAAAGGACAGCTCCTACACCTTC
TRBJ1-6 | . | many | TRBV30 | CAWSIQINSPLHF | TGTGCCTGGAGTATTCAGATTAATTCACCCCTCCACTTT
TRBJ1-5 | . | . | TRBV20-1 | CSARRAGQPQHF | TGCAGTGCCCGAAGGGCTGGTCAGCCCCAGCATTTT